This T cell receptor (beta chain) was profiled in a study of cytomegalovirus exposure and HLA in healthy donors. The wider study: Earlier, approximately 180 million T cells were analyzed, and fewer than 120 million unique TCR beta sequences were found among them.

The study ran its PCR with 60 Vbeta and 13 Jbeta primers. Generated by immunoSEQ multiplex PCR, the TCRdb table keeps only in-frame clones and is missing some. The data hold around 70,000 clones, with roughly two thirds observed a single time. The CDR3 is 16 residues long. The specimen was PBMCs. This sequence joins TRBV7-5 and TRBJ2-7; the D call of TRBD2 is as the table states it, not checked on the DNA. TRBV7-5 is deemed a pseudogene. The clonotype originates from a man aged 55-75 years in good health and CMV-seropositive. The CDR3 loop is CARSPRGRPGGYEQYF. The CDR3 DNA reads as TGTGCCAGAAGCCCCCGCGGGAGGCCTGGGGGCTACGAGCAGTACTTC.